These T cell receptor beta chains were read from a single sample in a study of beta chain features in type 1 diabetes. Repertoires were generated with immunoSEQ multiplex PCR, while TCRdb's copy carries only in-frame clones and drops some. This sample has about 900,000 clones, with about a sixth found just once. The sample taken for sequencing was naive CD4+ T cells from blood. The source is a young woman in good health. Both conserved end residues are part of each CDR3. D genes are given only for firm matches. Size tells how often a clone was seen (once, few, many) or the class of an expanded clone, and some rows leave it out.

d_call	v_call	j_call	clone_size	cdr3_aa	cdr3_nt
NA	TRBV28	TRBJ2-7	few	CASFAGQTDEQYF	TGTGCCAGCTTTGCGGGACAGACCGACGAGCAGTACTTC
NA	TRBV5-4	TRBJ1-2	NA	CASSDDRQGAYTF	TGTGCCAGCAGTGATGACAGGCAAGGCGCCTACACCTTC
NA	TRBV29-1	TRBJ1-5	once	CSVVSQGNQPQHF	TGCAGCGTTGTATCTCAGGGGAATCAGCCCCAGCATTTT
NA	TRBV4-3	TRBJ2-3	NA	CASSPGGTSGTDTQYF	TGCGCCAGCAGCCCAGGGGGGACCTCGGGCACAGATACGCAGTATTTT
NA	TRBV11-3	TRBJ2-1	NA	CASSPRPGDNEQFF	TGTGCCAGCAGCCCCCGCCCGGGCGACAATGAGCAGTTCTTC
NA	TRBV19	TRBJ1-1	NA	CASSMLTGRFTEAFF	TGTGCCAGTAGTATGTTAACAGGGAGGTTTACTGAAGCTTTCTTT
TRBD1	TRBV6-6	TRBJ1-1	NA	CASPGQGASEAFF	TGTGCCAGTCCGGGACAGGGGGCCTCTGAAGCTTTCTTT
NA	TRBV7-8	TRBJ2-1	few	CASSLAHGSGFQFF	TGTGCCAGCAGCTTAGCTCACGGGAGCGGCTTTCAGTTCTTC
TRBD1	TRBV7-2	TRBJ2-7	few	CASSMDRGTYEQYF	TGTGCCAGCAGCATGGACAGGGGTACCTACGAGCAGTACTTC
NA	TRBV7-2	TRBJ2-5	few	CASSLARRPMRAETQYF	TGTGCCAGCAGCTTAGCGCGAAGGCCCATGAGGGCGGAGACCCAGTACTTC
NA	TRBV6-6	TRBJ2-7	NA	CASSYSAGPPYEQYF	TGTGCCAGCAGTTACTCTGCGGGACCCCCCTACGAGCAGTACTTC
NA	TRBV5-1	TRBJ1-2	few	CASSTDRHYGYTF	TGCGCCAGCTCGACGGACCGTCACTATGGCTACACCTTC
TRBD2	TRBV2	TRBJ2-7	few	CASTTSSGSSYEQYF	TGTGCCAGCACCACCTCTAGCGGGAGCAGCTACGAGCAGTACTTC
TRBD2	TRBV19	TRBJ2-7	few	CASSMREAYEQYF	TGTGCCAGTAGTATGCGGGAGGCCTACGAGCAGTACTTC
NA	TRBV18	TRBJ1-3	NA	CASSSLVGVSGNTIYF	TGTGCCAGCTCATCTCTCGTCGGGGTCTCTGGAAACACCATATATTTT
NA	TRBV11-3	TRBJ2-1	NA	CASSLDHMAGSNEQFF	TGTGCCAGCAGCTTAGATCATATGGCGGGATCGAATGAGCAGTTCTTC